This T cell receptor (beta chain) was documented in a study of metastatic and nonmetastatic thyroid tumors. From the PCR reads, TCRdb re-called clones with MiXCR. The sample lists about 36,000 clones; less than 25% were seen once. No treatment of any kind had been given to any patient before thyroid surgery. Germline-derived CDR1 and CDR2 are SNHLY and FYNNEI. The CDR3 runs 13 residues. For this clone: Its ends do not fully match the called genes, so a read error is possible.

The receptor was derived from a female donor with papillary thyroid cancer or a benign thyroid nodule (not recorded which). Some clones in this sample may be carry-over from other donors' samples. The chain recombines TRBV2 with TRBJ2-7; D unresolved. The source material was blood. This CDR3 is CASSDRLSLEHYF. The CDR3 DNA reads as TGTGCCAGCAGTGACAGGTTGTCTCTCGAGCATTACTTC.